One TCR beta chain is described in this entry. Its matching antigen is unknown. Germline CDR1 MDHEN, CDR2 SYDVKM. The CDR3 covers 13 residues. V was trimmed by 7 bases and J by 4 bases, leaving 14 bases between them. Libraries were prepared by immunoSEQ multiplex PCR; TCRdb keeps only in-frame clonotypes and omits some of them. The profile covers over 100,000 clones, with 92% appearing a single time and 0.65% to 0.9% taken by the ten largest. This record comes from a study of siplizumab effects on memory and regulatory T cells. General observations from the study: The apparent diversity of naive T cells exceeded that of memory cells, and naive T cells seemed to make a major contribution to the alloresponse. Siplizumab, the agent tested, significantly reduced alloreactive sequences traceable to unstimulated CD4+ memory cells. The mapping of alloreactive clones to unstimulated subsets covered only a minor fraction of them.

The sequence derives from a human donor in good health. The chain has TRBV28 and TRBJ2-7; D not certain. Sequences were obtained from Tregs sorted from blood. The CDR3 DNA follows: TGTGCCAGCACCGTGACACGGTCATACGAGCAGTACTTC. Protein sequence: CASTVTRSYEQYF.